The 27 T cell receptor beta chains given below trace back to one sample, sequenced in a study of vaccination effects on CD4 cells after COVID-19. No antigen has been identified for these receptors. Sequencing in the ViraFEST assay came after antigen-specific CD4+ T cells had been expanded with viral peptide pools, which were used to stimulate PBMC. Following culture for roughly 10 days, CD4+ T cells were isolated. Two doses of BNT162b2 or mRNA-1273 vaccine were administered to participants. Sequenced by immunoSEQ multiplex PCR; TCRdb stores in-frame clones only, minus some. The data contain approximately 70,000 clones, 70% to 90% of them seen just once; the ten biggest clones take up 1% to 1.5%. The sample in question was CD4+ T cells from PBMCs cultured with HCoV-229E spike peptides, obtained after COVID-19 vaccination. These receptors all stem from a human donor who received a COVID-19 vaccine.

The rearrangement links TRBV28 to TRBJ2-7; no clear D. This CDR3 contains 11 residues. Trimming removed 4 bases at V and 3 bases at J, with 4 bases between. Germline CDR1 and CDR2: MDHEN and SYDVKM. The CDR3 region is CASSSLYEQYV. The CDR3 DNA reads TGTGCCAGCAGTTCCCTCTACGAGCAGTACGTC.

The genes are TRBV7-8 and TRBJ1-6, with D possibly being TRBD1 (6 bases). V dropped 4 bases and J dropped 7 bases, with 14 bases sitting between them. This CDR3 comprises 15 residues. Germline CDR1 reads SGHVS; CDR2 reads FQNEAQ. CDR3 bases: TGTGCCAGCAGCTCGTCGGGAGGGGGGAATTCACCCCTCCACTTT. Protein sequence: CASSSSGGGNSPLHF. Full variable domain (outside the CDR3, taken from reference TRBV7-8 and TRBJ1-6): GAGVSQSPRYKVAKRGQDVALRCDPISGHVSLFWYQQALGQGPEFLTYFQNEAQLDKSGLPSDRFFAERPEGSVSTLKIQRTQQEDSAVYLCASSSSGGGNSPLHFGNGTRLTVT.

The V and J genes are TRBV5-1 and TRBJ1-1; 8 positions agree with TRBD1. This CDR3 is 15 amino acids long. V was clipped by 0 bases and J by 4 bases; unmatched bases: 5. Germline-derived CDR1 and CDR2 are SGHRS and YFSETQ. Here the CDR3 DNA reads TGCGCCAGCAGCTTGGAGGCAGGGGGCCTCACTGAAGCTTTCTTT. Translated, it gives CASSLEAGGLTEAFF.

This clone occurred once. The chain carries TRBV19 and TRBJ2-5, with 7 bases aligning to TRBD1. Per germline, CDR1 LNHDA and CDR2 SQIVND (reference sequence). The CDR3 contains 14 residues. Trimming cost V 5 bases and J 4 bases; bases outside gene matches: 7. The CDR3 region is CASSVQGNGETQYF. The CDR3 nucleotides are TGTGCCAGTAGTGTACAGGGGAATGGAGAGACCCAGTACTTC.

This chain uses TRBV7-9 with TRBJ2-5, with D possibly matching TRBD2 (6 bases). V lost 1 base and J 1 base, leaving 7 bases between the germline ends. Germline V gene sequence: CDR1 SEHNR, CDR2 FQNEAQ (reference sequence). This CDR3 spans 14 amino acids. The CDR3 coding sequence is TGTGCCAGCAGCTTAGGCGGGATCCAAGAGACCCAGTACTTC. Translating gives CASSLGGIQETQYF.

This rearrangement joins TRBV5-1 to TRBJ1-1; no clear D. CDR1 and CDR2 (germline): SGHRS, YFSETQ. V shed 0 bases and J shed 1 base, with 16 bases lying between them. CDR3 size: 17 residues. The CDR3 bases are TGCGCCAGCAGCTTGGGGGGTGGGCTCCTTGGGAACACTGAAGCTTTCTTT. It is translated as CASSLGGGLLGNTEAFF. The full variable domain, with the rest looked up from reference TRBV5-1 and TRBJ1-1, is KAGVTQTPRYLIKTRGQQVTLSCSPISGHRSVSWYQQTPGQGLQFLFEYFSETQRNKGNFPGRFSGRQFSNSRSEMNVSTLELGDSALYLCASSLGGGLLGNTEAFFGQGTRLTVV.

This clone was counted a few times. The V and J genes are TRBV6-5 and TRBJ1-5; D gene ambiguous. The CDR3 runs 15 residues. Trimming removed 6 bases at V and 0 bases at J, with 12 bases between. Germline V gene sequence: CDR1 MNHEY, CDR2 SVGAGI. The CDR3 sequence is CASRTSLDSNQPQHF. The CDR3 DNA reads TGTGCCAGCAGAACGAGCTTGGATAGCAATCAGCCCCAGCATTTT.

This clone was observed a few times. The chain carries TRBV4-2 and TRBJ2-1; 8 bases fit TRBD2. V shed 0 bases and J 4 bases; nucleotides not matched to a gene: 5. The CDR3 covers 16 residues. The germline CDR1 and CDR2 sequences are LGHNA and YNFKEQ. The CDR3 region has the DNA TGTGCCAGCAGCCAAGAGGAGCGGGGGTTGTACAATGAGCAGTTCTTC. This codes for CASSQEERGLYNEQFF.

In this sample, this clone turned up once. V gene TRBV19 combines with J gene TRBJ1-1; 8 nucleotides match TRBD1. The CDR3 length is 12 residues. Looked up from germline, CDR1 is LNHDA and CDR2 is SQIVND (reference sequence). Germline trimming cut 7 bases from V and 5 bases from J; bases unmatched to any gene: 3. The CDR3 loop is CASTNRGTEAFF. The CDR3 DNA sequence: TGTGCCAGTACTAACAGGGGGACTGAAGCTTTCTTT. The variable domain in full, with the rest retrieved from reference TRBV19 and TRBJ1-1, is DGGITQSPKYLFRKEGQNVTLSCEQNLNHDAMYWYRQDPGQGLRLIYYSQIVNDFQKGDIAEGYSVSREKKESFPLTVTSAQKNPTAFYLCASTNRGTEAFFGQGTRLTVV.

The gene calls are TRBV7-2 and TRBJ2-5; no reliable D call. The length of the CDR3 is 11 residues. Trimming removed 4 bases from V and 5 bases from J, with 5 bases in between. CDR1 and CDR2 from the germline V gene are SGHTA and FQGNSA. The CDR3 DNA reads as TGTGCCAGCAGCTCGGGTGAGACCCAGTACTTC. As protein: CASSSGETQYF.

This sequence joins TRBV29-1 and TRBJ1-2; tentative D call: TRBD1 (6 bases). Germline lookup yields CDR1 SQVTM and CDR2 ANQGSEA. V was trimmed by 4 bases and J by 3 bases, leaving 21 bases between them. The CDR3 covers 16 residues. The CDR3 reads CSVGGEGGHFDYGYTF. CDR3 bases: TGCAGCGTTGGAGGCGAAGGGGGACACTTCGACTATGGCTACACCTTC.

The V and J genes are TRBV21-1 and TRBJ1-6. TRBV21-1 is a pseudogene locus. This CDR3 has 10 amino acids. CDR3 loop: CASSLEPLRF. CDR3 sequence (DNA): TGTGCCAGCTCCCTGGAGCCCCTGCGCTTT.

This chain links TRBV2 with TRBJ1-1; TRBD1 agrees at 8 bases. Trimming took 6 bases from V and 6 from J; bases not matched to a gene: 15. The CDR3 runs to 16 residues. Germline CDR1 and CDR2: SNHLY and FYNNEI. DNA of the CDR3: TGTGCCAGCAGGCTAGCCCGGGACAGGTCTCCCTCTGAAGCTTTCTTT. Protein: CASRLARDRSPSEAFF.

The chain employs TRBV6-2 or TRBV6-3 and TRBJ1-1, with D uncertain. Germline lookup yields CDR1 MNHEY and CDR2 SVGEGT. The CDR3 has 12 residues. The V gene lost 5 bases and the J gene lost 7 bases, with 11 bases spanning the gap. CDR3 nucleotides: TGTGCCAGCAGTCTAACTTCGGGTGAAGCTTTCTTT. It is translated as CASSLTSGEAFF.

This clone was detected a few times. The CDR3 loop is CASSSGRIYGYTF. Here the CDR3 DNA reads TGTGCCAGCAGCTCTGGACGGATCTATGGCTACACCTTC. V is TRBV5-8 and J is TRBJ1-2; D gene unclear. Germline CDR1 and CDR2: SGHTS and YDEGEE. The CDR3 runs to 13 residues. Trimming stripped 3 bases from V and 4 bases from J, with 10 bases between.

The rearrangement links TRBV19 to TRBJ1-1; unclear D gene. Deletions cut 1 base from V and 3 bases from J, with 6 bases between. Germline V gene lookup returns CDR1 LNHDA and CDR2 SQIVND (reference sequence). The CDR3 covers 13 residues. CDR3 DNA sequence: TGTGCCAGTAGTATAGGCGGTTACACTGAAGCTTTCTTT. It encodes CASSIGGYTEAFF.

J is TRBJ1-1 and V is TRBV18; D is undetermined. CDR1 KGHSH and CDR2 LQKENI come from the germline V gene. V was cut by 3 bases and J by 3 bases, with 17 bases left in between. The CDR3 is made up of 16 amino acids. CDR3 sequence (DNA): TGTGCCAGCTCACCTGCGGCGGCCGGGTATGACACTGAAGCTTTCTTT. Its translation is CASSPAAAGYDTEAFF.

CDR3 bases: TGTGCCACCAGTGATCCTCGTAGGGACAACTATGGCTACACCTTC. Protein: CATSDPRRDNYGYTF. This chain joins TRBV24-1 and TRBJ1-2; D might be TRBD1 (5 bases). Trimming stripped 3 bases from V and 2 bases from J, with 12 bases between. The CDR3 sequence is 15 residues long. Germline lookup yields CDR1 KGHDR and CDR2 SFDVKD.

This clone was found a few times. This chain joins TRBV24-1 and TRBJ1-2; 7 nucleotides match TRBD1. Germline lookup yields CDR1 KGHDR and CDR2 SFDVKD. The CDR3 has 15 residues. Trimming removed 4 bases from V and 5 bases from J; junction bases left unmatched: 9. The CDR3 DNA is TGTGCCACCAGTGACCAAGGGGGGGACAGTTATGGCTACACCTTC. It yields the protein CATSDQGGDSYGYTF.

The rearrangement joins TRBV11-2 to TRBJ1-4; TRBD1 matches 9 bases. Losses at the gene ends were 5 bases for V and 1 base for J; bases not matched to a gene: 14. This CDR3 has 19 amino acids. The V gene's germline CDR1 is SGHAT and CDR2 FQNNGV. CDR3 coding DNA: TGTGCCAGCAGCCCAAGACTTACAGGGGGCACAGGAACTAATGAAAAACTGTTTTTT. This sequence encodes CASSPRLTGGTGTNEKLFF.

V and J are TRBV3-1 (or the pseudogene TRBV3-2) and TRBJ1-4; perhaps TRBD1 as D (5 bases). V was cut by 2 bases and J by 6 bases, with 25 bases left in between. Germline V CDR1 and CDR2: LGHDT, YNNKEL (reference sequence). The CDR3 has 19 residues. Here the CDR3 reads CASSQLALPQTVGDEKLFF. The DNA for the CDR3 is TGTGCCAGCAGCCAACTTGCCCTTCCCCAGACAGTTGGAGATGAAAAACTGTTTTTT.

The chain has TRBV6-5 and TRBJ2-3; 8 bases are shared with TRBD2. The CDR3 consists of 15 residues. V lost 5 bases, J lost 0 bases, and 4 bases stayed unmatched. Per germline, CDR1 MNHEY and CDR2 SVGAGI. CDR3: CASSTLAGSTDTQYF. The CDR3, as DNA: TGTGCCAGCAGTACATTAGCGGGGAGCACAGATACGCAGTATTTT.

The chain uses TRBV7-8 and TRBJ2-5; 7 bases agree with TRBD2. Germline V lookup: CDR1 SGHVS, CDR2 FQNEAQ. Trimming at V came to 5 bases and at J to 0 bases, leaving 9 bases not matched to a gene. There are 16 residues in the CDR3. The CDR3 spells CASSQSGTTYQETQYF. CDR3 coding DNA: TGTGCCAGCAGCCAATCCGGGACTACGTACCAAGAGACCCAGTACTTC. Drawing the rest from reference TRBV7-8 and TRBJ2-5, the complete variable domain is GAGVSQSPRYKVAKRGQDVALRCDPISGHVSLFWYQQALGQGPEFLTYFQNEAQLDKSGLPSDRFFAERPEGSVSTLKIQRTQQEDSAVYLCASSQSGTTYQETQYFGPGTRLLVL.

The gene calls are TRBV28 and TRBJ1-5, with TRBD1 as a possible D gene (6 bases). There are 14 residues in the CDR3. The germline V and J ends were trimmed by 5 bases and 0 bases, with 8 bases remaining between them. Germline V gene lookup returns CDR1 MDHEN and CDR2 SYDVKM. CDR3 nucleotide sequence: TGTGCCAGCAGTGGACAGTATAGCAATCAGCCCCAGCATTTT. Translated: CASSGQYSNQPQHF.

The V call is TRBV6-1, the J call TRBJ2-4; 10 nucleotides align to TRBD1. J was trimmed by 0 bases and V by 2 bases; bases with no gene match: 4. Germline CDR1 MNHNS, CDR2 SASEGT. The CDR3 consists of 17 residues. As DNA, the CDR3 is TGTGCCAGCAGTGAACGAGACAGGGGGCTAGCCAAAAACATTCAGTACTTC. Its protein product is CASSERDRGLAKNIQYF.

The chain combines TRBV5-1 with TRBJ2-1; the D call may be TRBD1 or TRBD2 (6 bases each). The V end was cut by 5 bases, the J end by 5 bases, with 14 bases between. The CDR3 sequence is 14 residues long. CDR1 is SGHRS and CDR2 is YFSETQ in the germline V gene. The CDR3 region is CASRNPGGDNEQFF. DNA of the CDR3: TGCGCCAGCAGAAACCCCGGGGGCGACAATGAGCAGTTCTTC.

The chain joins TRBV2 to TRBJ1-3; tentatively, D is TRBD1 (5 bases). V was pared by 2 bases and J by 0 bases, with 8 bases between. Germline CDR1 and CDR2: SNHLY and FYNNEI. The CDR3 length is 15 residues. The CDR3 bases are TGTGCCAGCAGTGAATTGGGGCTCTCTGGAAACACCATATATTTT. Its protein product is CASSELGLSGNTIYF.